This TCR beta chain was sequenced for a study of graft-versus-host responses after intestinal transplantation. Turning to the study itself: Isolated intestinal, liver-intestinal, or multivisceral transplants were what recipients had. Every transplant recipient was induced with anti-thymocyte globulin, then maintained on tacrolimus and steroids for two to three years.

Sequenced by immunoSEQ multiplex PCR; TCRdb stores in-frame clones only, minus some. The data show approximately 90,000 clones, with roughly 91% seen just once and roughly 2% held by the top ten. The V and J ends lost 5 bases and 2 bases, in that order; junction bases with no gene match: 8. The germline gives CDR1 GTSNPN, CDR2 SVGIG (reference sequence). This CDR3 region has 15 residues. Comments on this clone: Its antigen is unidentified.

Study-level results: Recipient marrow held GvH clones, some first seen in ileum or blood. Early post-transplant HvG declines were associated with peak circulating GvH clone levels.

The sample in question was unstimulated CD8+ T cells sorted from spleen or lymph node cells, obtained before intestinal transplant. The genes are TRBV30 and TRBJ1-3; 8 nucleotides line up with TRBD1. The receptor was derived from a human donor who received an intestinal transplant. The CDR3 here is CAWGGQGSAGNTIYF. The CDR3 DNA is TGTGCCTGGGGAGGACAGGGAAGTGCTGGAAACACCATATATTTT. The complete variable domain, with remaining parts taken from reference TRBV30 and TRBJ1-3, reads SQTIHQWPATLVQPVGSPLSLECTVEGTSNPNLYWYRQAAGRGLQLLFYSVGIGQISSEVPQNLSASRPQDRQFILSSKKLLLSDSGFYLCAWGGQGSAGNTIYFGEGSWLTVV.